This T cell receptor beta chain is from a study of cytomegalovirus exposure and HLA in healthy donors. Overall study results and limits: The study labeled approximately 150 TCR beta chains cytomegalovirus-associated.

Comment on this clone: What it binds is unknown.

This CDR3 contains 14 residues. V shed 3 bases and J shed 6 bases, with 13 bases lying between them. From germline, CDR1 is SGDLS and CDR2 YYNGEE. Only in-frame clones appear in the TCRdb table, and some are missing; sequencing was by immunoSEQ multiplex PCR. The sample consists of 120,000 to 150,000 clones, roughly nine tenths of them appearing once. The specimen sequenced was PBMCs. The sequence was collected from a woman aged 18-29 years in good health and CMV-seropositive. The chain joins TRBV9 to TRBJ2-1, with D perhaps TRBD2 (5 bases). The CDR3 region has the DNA TGTGCCAGCAGCGAAGCGGCCCTCGGCAATGAGCAGTTCTTC. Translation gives CASSEAALGNEQFF.